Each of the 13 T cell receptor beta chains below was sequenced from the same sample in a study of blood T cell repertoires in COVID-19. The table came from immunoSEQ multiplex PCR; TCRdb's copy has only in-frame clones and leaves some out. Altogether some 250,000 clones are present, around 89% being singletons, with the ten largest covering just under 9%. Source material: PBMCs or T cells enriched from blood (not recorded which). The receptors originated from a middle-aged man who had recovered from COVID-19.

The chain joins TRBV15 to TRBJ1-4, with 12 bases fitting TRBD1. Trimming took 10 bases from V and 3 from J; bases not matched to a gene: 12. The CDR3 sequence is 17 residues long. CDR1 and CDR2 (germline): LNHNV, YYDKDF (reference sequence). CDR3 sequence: CAIPGGQGAPANEKLFF. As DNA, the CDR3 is TGTGCCATCCCTGGGGGACAGGGGGCACCGGCTAATGAAAAACTGTTTTTT.

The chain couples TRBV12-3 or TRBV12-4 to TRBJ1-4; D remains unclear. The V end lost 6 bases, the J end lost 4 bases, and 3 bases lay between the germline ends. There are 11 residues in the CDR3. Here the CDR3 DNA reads TGTGCCAGCAGGAGTAATGAAAAACTGTTTTTT. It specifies CASRSNEKLFF.

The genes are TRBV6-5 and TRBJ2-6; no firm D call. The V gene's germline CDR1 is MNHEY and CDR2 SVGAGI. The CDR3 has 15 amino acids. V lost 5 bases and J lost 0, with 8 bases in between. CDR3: CASSQARSGANVLTF. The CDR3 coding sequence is TGTGCCAGCAGTCAGGCCCGCTCTGGGGCCAACGTCCTGACTTTC.

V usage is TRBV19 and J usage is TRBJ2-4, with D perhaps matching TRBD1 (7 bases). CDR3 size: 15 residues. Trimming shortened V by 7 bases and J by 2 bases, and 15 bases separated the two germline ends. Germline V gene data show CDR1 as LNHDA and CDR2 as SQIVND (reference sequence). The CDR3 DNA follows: TGTGCCAGTACGGTGGAGGGGGCATCCAAAAACATTCAGTACTTC. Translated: CASTVEGASKNIQYF.

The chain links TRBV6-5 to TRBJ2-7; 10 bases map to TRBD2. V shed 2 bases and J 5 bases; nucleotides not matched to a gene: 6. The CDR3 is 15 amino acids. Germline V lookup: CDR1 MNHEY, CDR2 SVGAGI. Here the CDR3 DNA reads TGTGCCAGCAGTTACGACAGCGGGAGGGCTAACGAGCAGTACTTC. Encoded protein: CASSYDSGRANEQYF.

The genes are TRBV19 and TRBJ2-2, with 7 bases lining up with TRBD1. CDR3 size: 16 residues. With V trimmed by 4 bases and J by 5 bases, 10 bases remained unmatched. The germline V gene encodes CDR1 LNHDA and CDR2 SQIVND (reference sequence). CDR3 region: CASSTNRGGKTGELFF. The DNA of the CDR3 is TGTGCCAGTAGTACCAACAGGGGTGGCAAGACCGGGGAGCTGTTTTTT. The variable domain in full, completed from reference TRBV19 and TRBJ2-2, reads DGGITQSPKYLFRKEGQNVTLSCEQNLNHDAMYWYRQDPGQGLRLIYYSQIVNDFQKGDIAEGYSVSREKKESFPLTVTSAQKNPTAFYLCASSTNRGGKTGELFFGEGSRLTVL.

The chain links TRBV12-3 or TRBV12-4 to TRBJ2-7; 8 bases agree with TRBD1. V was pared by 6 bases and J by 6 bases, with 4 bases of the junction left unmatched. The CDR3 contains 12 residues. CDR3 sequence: CASSFTGGEQYF. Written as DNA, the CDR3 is TGTGCCAGCAGCTTTACAGGGGGCGAGCAGTACTTC.

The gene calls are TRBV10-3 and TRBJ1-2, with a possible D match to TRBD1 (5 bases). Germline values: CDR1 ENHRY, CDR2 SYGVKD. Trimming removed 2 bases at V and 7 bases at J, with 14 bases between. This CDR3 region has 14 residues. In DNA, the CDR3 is TGTGCCATCAGTGAGCCTACTCAGGGTGGTGGCTACACCTTC. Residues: CAISEPTQGGGYTF.

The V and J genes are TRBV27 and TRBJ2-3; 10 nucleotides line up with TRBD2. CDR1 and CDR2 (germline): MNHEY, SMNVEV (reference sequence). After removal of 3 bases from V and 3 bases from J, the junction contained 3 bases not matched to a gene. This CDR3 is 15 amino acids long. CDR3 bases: TGTGCCAGCAGTTTCTGGACTAGCGGAACAGATACGCAGTATTTT. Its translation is CASSFWTSGTDTQYF.

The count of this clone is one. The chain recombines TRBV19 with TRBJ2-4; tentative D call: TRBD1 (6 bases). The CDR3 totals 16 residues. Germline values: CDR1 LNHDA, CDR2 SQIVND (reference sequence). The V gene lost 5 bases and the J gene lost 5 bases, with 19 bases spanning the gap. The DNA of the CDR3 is TGTGCCAGTAGTCCCAGGGGCAGACCTTTAGAAAACATTCAGTACTTC. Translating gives CASSPRGRPLENIQYF.

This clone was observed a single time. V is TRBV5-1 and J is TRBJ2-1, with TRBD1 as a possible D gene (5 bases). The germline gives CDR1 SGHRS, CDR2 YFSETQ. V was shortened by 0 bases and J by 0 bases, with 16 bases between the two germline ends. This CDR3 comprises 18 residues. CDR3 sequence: CASSLVTAGSFSYNEQFF. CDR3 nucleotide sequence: TGCGCCAGCAGCTTGGTCACGGCAGGGTCTTTCTCCTACAATGAGCAGTTCTTC.

The CDR3 nucleotides read TGCGCCAGCAGCCAAGAAGGAGGGACTAGCGGGAGAGGATCCTACAATGAGCAGTTCTTC. It codes for CASSQEGGTSGRGSYNEQFF. The chain employs TRBV4-1 and TRBJ2-1; 14 bases are shared with TRBD2. The CDR3 spans 20 residues. V gave up 0 bases and J gave up 1 base; unmatched junction bases: 8. Germline CDR1 reads MGHRA; CDR2 reads YSYEKL.

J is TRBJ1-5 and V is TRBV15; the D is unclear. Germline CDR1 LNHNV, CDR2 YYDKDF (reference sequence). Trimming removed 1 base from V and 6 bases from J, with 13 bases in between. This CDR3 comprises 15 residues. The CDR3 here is CATSRGGESSQPQHF. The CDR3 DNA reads TGTGCCACCAGCAGAGGCGGGGAGTCTAGTCAGCCCCAGCATTTT.